This is a list of T cell receptor beta chains from one sample in a study of T cell responses to AZD1222 COVID-19 vaccine. Some clones are missing from TCRdb's copy, which holds only in-frame ones; the method was immunoSEQ multiplex PCR. The data contain about 130,000 clones, 92% of them singletons. Specimen: peripheral blood, collected 28 days after the second AZD1222 dose. These TCRs come from an adult who received the AZD1222 COVID-19 vaccine. CDR3s include the opening cysteine and the closing phenylalanine or tryptophan. A D gene is named only where the DNA matches it firmly. Clone size, where shown, is once, few, many, or a class for clones that have expanded.

NA	NA	TRBV11-3	TRBJ1-1	14	CASSVGGGNTEAFF	TGTGCCAGCAGCGTAGGGGGGGGGAACACTGAAGCTTTCTTT
NA	NA	TRBV23-1	TRBJ1-4	16	CASSQRKRGSGEKLFF	TGCGCCAGCAGTCAAAGAAAAAGGGGTTCAGGTGAAAAACTGTTTTTT
NA	NA	TRBV9	TRBJ1-2	15	CASRSPGLTNYGYTF	TGTGCCAGCAGATCACCGGGACTGACTAACTATGGCTACACCTTC
TRBD1	NA	TRBV6-5	TRBJ1-1	15	CASSRDRGLYTEAFF	TGTGCCAGCAGCAGGGACAGGGGGCTGTACACTGAAGCTTTCTTT
TRBD2	NA	TRBV4-2	TRBJ2-1	19	CASSQAPFERGAPGNEQFF	TGTGCCAGCAGCCAAGCGCCTTTTGAGCGGGGGGCTCCGGGGAATGAGCAGTTCTTC
NA	NA	TRBV6-5	TRBJ2-3	14	CASRRGSSTDTQYF	TGTGCCAGCAGGCGAGGATCTAGCACAGATACGCAGTATTTT
TRBD1	NA	TRBV3-1/TRBV3-2	TRBJ1-1	14	CASSLRGQGGEAFF	TGTGCCAGCAGCCTCCGCGGACAGGGGGGTGAAGCTTTCTTT
TRBD1	NA	TRBV30	TRBJ1-6	17	CAWSGGLGTGDNSPLHF	TGTGCCTGGAGTGGGGGACTCGGGACAGGGGATAATTCACCCCTCCACTTT
TRBD1	NA	TRBV7-2	TRBJ1-1	14	CASSLVVQGAEAFF	TGTGCCAGCAGCTTAGTGGTACAGGGGGCTGAAGCTTTCTTT
TRBD1	NA	TRBV27	TRBJ1-2	15	CASSSGTGEIWAYTF	TGTGCCAGCAGCTCCGGGACAGGGGAGATATGGGCCTACACCTTC
NA	NA	TRBV7-3	TRBJ1-2	15	CASSLSGTTNYGYTF	TGTGCCAGCAGCTTAAGCGGGACAACTAACTATGGCTACACCTTC
TRBD1	NA	TRBV18	TRBJ1-6	14	CASSPETGNSPLHF	TGTGCCAGCTCACCAGAGACAGGGAATTCACCCCTCCACTTT
NA	NA	TRBV27	TRBJ2-1	13	CASSIRTWDEQFF	TGTGCCAGCAGCATCAGGACCTGGGACGAGCAGTTCTTC
TRBD2	NA	TRBV11-3	TRBJ2-7	18	CASSEPETIAGAGVEQYF	TGTGCCAGCAGCGAGCCAGAAACAATAGCGGGAGCAGGGGTCGAGCAGTACTTC
NA	NA	TRBV4-3	TRBJ2-1	15	CASSQEGGSYNEQFF	TGCGCCAGCAGCCAAGAAGGAGGATCCTACAATGAGCAGTTCTTC
TRBD2	NA	TRBV29-1	TRBJ2-3	17	CSVGGVLAGGRTDTQYF	TGCAGCGTTGGTGGTGTATTAGCGGGAGGCCGCACAGATACGCAGTATTTT
TRBD2	NA	TRBV7-9	TRBJ2-3	15	CASSRLAGGPDTQYF	TGTGCCAGCAGCCGACTAGCGGGGGGACCAGATACGCAGTATTTT
NA	NA	TRBV15	TRBJ1-5	15	CATSRDRRGVQPQHF	TGTGCCACCAGCAGAGATAGGAGGGGGGTTCAGCCCCAGCATTTT
NA	NA	TRBV9	TRBJ1-2	14	CASSVGSSNYGYTF	TGTGCCAGCAGCGTAGGGAGCAGTAACTATGGCTACACCTTC
NA	NA	TRBV19	TRBJ1-5	13	CASSKDNYQPQHF	TGTGCCAGTAGTAAAGACAATTATCAGCCCCAGCATTTT
NA	NA	TRBV11-3	TRBJ2-6	16	CASSFVPGVGANVLTF	TGTGCCAGCAGCTTCGTACCAGGGGTTGGGGCCAACGTCCTGACTTTC
TRBD2	once	TRBV5-1	TRBJ2-1	15	CASSPLAGLDNEQFF	TGCGCCAGCAGCCCGCTAGCGGGCCTGGACAATGAGCAGTTCTTC
NA	NA	TRBV3-1/TRBV3-2	TRBJ1-1	14	CASSLTGKNTEAFF	TGTGCCAGCAGCCTAACCGGGAAGAACACTGAAGCTTTCTTT